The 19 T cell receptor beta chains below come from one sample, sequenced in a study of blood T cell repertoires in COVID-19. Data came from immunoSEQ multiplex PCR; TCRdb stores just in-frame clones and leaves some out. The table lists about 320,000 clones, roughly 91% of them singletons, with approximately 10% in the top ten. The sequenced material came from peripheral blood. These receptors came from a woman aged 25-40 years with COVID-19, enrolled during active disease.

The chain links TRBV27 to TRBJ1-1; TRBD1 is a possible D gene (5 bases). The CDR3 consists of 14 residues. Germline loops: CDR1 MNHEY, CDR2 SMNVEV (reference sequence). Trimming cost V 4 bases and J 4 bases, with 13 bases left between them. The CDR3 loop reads CASSSPGAGTEAFF. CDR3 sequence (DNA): TGTGCCAGCAGTTCCCCTGGGGCAGGCACTGAAGCTTTCTTT.

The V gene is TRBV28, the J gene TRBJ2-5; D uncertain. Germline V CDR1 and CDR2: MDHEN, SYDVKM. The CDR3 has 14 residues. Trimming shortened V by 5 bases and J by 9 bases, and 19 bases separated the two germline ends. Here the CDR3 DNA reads TGTGCCAGCAGTCCCGACGCACGCAGAGGTGCCCAGTACTTC. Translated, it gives CASSPDARRGAQYF.

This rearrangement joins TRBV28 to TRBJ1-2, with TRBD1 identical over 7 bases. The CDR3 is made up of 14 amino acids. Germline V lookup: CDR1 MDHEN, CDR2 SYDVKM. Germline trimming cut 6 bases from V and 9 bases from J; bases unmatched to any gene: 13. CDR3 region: CASSVPGQTRSYTF. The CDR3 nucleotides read TGTGCCAGCAGCGTACCGGGACAGACTCGTAGCTACACCTTC.

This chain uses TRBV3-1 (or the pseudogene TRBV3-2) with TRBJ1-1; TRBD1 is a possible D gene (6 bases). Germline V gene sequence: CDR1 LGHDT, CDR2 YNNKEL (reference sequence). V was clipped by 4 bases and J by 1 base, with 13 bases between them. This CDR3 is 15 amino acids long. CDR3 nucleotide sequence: TGTGCCAGCAGCCCCAGAGGACAGAAGAACACTGAAGCTTTCTTT. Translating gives CASSPRGQKNTEAFF.

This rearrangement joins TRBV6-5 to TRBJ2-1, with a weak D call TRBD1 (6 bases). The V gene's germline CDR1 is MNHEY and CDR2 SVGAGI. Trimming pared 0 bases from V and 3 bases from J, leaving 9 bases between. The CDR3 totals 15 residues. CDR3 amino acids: CASSYSLTGYNEQFF. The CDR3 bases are TGTGCCAGCAGTTACTCCCTGACAGGCTACAATGAGCAGTTCTTC.

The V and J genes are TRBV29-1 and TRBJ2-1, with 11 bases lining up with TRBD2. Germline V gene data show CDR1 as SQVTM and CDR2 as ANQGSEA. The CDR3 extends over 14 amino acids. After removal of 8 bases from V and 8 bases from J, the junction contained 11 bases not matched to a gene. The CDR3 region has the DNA TGCAGCTCCCGGGGTAGCGGGGGGGCCTATGAGCAGTTCTTC. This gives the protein CSSRGSGGAYEQFF.

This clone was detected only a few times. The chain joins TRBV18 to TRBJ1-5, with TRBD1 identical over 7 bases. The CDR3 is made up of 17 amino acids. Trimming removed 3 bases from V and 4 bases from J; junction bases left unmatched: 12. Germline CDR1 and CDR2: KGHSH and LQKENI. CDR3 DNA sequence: TGTGCCAGCTCACCTCGGACAGGCTGGGTCGGGAATCAGCCCCAGCATTTT. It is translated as CASSPRTGWVGNQPQHF.

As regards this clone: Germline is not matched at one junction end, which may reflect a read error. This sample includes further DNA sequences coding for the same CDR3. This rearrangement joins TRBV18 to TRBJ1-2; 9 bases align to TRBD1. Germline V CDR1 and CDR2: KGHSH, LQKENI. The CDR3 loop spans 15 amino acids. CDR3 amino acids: CASSPGTGFNYGYTF. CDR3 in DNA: TGTGCCAGCTCACCGGGGACAGGGTTTAACTACGGCTACACCTTC.

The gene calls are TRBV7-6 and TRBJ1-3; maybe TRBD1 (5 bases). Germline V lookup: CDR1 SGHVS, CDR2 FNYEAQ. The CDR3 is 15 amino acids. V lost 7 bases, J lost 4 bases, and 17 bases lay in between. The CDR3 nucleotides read TGTGCCAGCACCCCACAAGCGGGGCTCGGAAACACCATATATTTT. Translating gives CASTPQAGLGNTIYF.

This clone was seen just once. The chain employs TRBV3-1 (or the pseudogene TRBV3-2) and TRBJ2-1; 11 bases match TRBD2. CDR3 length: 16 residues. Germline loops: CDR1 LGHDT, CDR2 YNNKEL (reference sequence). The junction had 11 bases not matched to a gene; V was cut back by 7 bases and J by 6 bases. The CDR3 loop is CASTLAGGANRNEQFF. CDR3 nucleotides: TGTGCCAGCACCTTAGCGGGGGGGGCTAATCGCAATGAGCAGTTCTTC.

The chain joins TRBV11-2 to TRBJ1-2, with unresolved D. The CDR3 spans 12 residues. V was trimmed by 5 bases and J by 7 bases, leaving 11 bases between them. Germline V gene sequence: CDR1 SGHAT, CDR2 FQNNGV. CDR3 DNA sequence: TGTGCCAGCAGCCACGACATACCTGGCTACACCTTC. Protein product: CASSHDIPGYTF.

CDR3 residues: CASSSPSGASYEQYF. CDR3 sequence (DNA): TGTGCCAGCAGCTCACCTAGCGGGGCCTCCTACGAGCAGTACTTC. The rearrangement joins TRBV13 to TRBJ2-7, with TRBD2 identical over 9 bases. Looked up from germline, CDR1 is PRHDT and CDR2 is FYEKMQ (reference sequence). With V trimmed by 4 bases and J by 0 bases, 4 bases remained unmatched. This CDR3 is 15 amino acids long.

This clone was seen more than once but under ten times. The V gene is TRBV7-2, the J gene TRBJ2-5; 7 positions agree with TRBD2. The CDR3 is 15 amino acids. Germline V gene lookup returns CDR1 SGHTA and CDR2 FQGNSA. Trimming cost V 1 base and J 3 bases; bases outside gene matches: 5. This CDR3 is CASSLVSGGEETQYF. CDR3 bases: TGTGCCAGCAGCTTAGTTTCGGGGGGAGAAGAGACCCAGTACTTC.

The CDR3 protein is CASSYTTGRGYTF. The CDR3 DNA is TGTGCCAGCAGTTACACGACAGGCCGAGGCTACACCTTC. The chain combines TRBV6-5 with TRBJ1-2; a weak D match, TRBD1 (6 bases). The germline V and J ends were trimmed by 2 bases and 8 bases, with 12 bases remaining between them. This CDR3 has 13 residues. Germline V CDR1 and CDR2: MNHEY, SVGAGI.

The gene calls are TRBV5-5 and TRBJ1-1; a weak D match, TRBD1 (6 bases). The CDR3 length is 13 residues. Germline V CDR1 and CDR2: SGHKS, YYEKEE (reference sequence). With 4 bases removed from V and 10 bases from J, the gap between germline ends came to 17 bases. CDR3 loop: CASSPGADTPAFF. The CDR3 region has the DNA TGTGCCAGCAGCCCAGGGGCCGACACCCCAGCTTTCTTT.

This CDR3 is CASSQDQVAGGWEQFF. Here the CDR3 DNA reads TGTGCCAGCAGCCAAGATCAGGTAGCGGGGGGTTGGGAGCAGTTCTTC. The rearrangement links TRBV4-2 to TRBJ2-1; 10 bases fit TRBD2. Trimming removed 0 bases from V and 10 bases from J; junction bases left unmatched: 9. This CDR3 region has 16 residues. Germline CDR1 is LGHNA and CDR2 is YNFKEQ.

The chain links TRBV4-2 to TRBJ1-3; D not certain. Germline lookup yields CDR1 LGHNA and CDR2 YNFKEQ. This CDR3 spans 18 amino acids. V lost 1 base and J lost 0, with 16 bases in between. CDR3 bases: TGTGCCAGCAGCCAAGTCGCCCCCACCGGGGTCTCTGGAAACACCATATATTTT. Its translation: CASSQVAPTGVSGNTIYF.

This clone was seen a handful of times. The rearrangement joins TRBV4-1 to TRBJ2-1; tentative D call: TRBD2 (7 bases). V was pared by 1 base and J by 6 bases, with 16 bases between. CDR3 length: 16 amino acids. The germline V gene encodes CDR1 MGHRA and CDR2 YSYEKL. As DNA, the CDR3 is TGCGCCAGCAGCCAAGTCTCTTGGGGGGGGGCCAATGAGCAGTTCTTC. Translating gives CASSQVSWGGANEQFF.

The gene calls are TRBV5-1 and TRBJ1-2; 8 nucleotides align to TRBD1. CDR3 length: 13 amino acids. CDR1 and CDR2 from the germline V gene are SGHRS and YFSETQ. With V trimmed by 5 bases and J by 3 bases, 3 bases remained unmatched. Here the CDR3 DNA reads TGCGCCAGCAGTTTCAGGGGGCACTATGGCTACACCTTC. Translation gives CASSFRGHYGYTF.